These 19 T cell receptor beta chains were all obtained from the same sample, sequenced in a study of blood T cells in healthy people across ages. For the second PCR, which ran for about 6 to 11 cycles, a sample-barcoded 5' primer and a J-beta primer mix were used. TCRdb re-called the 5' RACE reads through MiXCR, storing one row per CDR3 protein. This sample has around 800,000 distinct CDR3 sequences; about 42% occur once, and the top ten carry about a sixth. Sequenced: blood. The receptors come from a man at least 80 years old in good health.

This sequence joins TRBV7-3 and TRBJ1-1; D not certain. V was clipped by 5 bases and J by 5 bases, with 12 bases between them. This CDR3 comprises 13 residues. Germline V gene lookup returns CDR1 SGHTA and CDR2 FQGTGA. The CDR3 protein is CASSNDIRTEAFF. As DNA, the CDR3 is TGTGCCAGCAGCAACGACATACGGACTGAAGCTTTCTTT.

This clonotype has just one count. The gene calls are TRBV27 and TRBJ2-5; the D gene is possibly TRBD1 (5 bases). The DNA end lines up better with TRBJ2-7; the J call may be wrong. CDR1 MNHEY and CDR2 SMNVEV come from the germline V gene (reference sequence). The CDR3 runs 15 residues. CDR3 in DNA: TGTGCCAGCAGTTTTCTGACAGAAGATCCTTACGAGCAGTACTTC. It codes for CASSFLTEDPYEQYF.

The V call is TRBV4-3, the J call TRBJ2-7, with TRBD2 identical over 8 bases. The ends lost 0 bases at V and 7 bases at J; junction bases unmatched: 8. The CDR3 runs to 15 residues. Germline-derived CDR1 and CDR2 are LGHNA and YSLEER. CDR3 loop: CASSQDSGISWEQYF. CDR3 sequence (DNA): TGCGCCAGCAGCCAAGATAGCGGGATCAGTTGGGAGCAGTACTTC.

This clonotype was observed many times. The CDR3 loop is CSVERAPLGRDEQFF. The CDR3 nucleotides read TGCAGCGTTGAGCGGGCCCCCTTGGGTAGGGATGAGCAGTTCTTC. This chain joins TRBV29-1 and TRBJ2-1; D perhaps matches TRBD2 (5 bases). Deletions cut 3 bases from V and 8 bases from J, with 20 bases between. This CDR3 is 15 amino acids long. Per the germline V gene, CDR1 is SQVTM and CDR2 is ANQGSEA.

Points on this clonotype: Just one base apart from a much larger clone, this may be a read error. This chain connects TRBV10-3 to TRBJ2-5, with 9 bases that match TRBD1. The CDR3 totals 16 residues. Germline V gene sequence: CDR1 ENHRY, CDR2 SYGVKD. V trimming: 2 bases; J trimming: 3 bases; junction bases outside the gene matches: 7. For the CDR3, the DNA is TGTGCCATCAGTGAGCCCGGGACAGGGAGCGAAGAGACCCAGTACTTC. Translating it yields CAISEPGTGSEETQYF.

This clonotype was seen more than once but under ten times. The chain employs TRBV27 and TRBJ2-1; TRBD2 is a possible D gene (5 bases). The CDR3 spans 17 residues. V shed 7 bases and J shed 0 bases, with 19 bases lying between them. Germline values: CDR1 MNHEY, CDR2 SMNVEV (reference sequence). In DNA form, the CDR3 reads TGTGCCAGCACACAATCGAGGGCCCAGAGCTCCTACAATGAGCAGTTCTTC. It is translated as CASTQSRAQSSYNEQFF.

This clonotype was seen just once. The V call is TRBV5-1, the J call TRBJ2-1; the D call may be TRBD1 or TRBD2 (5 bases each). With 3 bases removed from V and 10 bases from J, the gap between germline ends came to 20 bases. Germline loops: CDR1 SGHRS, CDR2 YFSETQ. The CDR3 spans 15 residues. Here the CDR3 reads CASSWGPTESYEQFF. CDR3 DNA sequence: TGCGCCAGCAGCTGGGGACCGACGGAGTCCTACGAGCAGTTCTTC.

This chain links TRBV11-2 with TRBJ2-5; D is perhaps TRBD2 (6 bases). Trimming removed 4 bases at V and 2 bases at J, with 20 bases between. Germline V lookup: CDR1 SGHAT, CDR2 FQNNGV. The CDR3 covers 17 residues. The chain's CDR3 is CASSSLASGDLQETQYF. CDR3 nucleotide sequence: TGTGCCAGCAGCTCATTGGCCTCGGGGGACCTACAAGAGACCCAGTACTTC.

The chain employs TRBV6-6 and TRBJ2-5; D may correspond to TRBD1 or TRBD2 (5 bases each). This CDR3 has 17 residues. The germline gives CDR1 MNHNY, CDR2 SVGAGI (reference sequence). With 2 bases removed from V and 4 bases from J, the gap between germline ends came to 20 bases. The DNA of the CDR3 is TGTGCCAGCAGTTACAGGCAGGGAGTAGGATGGCGAGAGACCCAGTACTTC. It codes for CASSYRQGVGWRETQYF.

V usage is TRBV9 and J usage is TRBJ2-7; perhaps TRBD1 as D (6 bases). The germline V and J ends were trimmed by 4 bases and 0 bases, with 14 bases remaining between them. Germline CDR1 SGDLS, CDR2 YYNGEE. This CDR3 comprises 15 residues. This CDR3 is CASSKEGGFSYEQYF. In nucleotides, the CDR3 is TGTGCCAGCAGCAAAGAAGGGGGTTTCTCCTACGAGCAGTACTTC.

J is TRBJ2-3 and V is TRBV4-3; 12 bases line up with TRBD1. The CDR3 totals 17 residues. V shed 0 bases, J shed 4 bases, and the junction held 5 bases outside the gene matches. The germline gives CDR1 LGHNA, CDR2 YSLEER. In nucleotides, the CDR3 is TGCGCCAGCAGCCAAGATGGGGACAGGGGGCATCCAGATACGCAGTATTTT. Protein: CASSQDGDRGHPDTQYF.

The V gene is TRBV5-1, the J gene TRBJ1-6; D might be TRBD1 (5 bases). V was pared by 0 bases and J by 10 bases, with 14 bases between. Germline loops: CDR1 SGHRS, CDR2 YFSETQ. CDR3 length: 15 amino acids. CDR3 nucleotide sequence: TGCGCCAGCAGCTTGGAAGGGGTGGGGGGGTCACCCCTCCACTTT. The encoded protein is CASSLEGVGGSPLHF.

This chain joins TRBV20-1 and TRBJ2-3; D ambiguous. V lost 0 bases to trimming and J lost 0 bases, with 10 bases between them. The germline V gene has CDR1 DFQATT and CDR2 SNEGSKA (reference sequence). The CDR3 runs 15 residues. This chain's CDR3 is CSARDWSSSTDTQYF. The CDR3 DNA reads TGCAGTGCTAGAGACTGGAGCTCTAGCACAGATACGCAGTATTTT.

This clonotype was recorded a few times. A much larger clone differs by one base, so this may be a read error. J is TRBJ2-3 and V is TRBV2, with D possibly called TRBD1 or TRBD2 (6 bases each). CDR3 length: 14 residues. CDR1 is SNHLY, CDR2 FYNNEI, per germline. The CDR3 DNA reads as TGTGCCGGCAGGGGACTCGTGATCACAGATACGCAGTATTTT. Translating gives CAGRGLVITDTQYF.

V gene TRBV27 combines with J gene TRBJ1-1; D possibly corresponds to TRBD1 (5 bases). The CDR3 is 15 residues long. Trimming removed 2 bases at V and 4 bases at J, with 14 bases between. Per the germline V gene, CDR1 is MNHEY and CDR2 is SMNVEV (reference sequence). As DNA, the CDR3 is TGTGCCAGCAGTTTAGAAGCCAGGGTAGGCACTGAAGCTTTCTTT. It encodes CASSLEARVGTEAFF.

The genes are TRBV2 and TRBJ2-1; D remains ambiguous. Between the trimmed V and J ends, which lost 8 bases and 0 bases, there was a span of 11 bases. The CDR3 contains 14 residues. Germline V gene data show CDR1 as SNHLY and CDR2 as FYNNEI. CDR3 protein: CASFLSRSYNEQFF. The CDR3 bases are TGTGCCAGCTTCTTAAGCCGCTCCTACAATGAGCAGTTCTTC.

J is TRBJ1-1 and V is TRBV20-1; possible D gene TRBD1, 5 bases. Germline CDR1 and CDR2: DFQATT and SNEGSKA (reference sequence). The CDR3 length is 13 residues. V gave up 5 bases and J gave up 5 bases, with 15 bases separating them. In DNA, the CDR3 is TGCAGTGCTCTTGGGGCAGGGAGGACTGAAGCTTTCTTT. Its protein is CSALGAGRTEAFF.

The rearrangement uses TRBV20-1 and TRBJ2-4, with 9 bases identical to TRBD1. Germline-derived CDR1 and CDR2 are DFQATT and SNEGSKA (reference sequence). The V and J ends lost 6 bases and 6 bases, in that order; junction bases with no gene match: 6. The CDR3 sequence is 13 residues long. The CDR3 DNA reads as TGCAGTGCATTACAGGGGGCGGGAAACATTCAGTACTTC. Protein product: CSALQGAGNIQYF.

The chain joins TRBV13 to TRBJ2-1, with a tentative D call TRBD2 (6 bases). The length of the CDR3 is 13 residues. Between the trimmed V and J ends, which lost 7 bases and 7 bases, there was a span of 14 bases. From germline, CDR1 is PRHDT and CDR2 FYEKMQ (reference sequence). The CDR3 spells CASTLAGRNEQFF. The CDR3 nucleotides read TGTGCCAGCACGTTGGCAGGGAGGAATGAGCAGTTCTTC.